A single sample gave rise to the 28 T cell receptor beta chains below, sequenced in a study of CD8+ T cells in alopecia areata. Extracted from the samples, RNA was reverse transcribed into cDNA to serve as the sequencing template. TCRdb's copy holds only in-frame clones and misses some; the assay was immunoSEQ multiplex PCR. The table shows around 120,000 clones, with around 53% occurring only once. The sample's treatment: oral pan-JAK inhibitor, 5-10 mg twice daily. The sample here was CD4+ T cells sorted from blood, taken at week 4, from a patient treated with tofacitinib. The receptors come from a human donor with alopecia areata.

V is TRBV6-5 and J is TRBJ1-1; no clear D. This CDR3 has 14 residues. Germline V gives CDR1 MNHEY, CDR2 SVGAGI. V lost 5 bases to trimming and J lost 0 bases, with 10 bases between them. CDR3 bases: TGTGCCAGCAGTCCGCCAGGAATGAACACTGAAGCTTTCTTT. Protein product: CASSPPGMNTEAFF.

This clone appeared a few times. CDR3 in DNA: TGCAGCACGCGGTGGGGTAGCACAGATACGCAGTATTTT. Translation gives CSTRWGSTDTQYF. This chain uses TRBV29-1 with TRBJ2-3; no reliable D call. The CDR3 totals 13 residues. The V end lost 8 bases, the J end lost 0 bases, and 12 bases lay between the germline ends. CDR1 is SQVTM, CDR2 ANQGSEA, per germline.

V and J are TRBV29-1 and TRBJ1-1; 8 bases agree with TRBD1. The CDR3 runs 13 residues. V gave up 5 bases and J gave up 6 bases; unmatched junction bases: 8. Germline-derived CDR1 and CDR2 are SQVTM and ANQGSEA. Here the CDR3 DNA reads TGCAGCGTTAACACGGACAGGGAGTCTGAAGCTTTCTTT. Residues: CSVNTDRESEAFF. The complete variable domain, with remaining parts taken from reference TRBV29-1 and TRBJ1-1, reads SAVISQKPSRDICQRGTSLTIQCQVDSQVTMMFWYRQQPGQSLTLIATANQGSEATYESGFVIDKFPISRPNLTFSTLTVSNMSPEDSSIYLCSVNTDRESEAFFGQGTRLTVV.

The rearrangement uses TRBV27 and TRBJ2-3, with D perhaps being TRBD1 or TRBD2 (5 bases each). The CDR3 contains 13 residues. CDR1 and CDR2 (germline): MNHEY, SMNVEV (reference sequence). Trimming removed 4 bases from V and 5 bases from J, with 10 bases in between. CDR3 region: CASSSGPRDTQYF. The CDR3 nucleotides are TGTGCCAGCAGTTCGGGGCCCAGAGATACGCAGTATTTT.

In its sample, this clone was seen once. The V and J genes are TRBV27 and TRBJ1-1; tentative D call: TRBD1 (6 bases). Trimming took off 5 bases at V and 4 bases at J, with 26 bases between the two ends. There are 18 residues in the CDR3. Germline V gene data show CDR1 as MNHEY and CDR2 as SMNVEV (reference sequence). CDR3 region: CASSDRRARRVGSTEAFF. CDR3 nucleotides: TGTGCCAGCAGTGACAGGAGGGCACGTAGGGTAGGTAGCACTGAAGCTTTCTTT.

This clone has only one observation. The genes are TRBV2 and TRBJ1-5; D is unresolved. V was clipped by 1 base and J by 7 bases, with 11 bases between them. The CDR3 is 14 residues long. CDR1 and CDR2 from the germline V gene are SNHLY and FYNNEI. The CDR3 sequence is CASSEEGSRQPQHF. The DNA for the CDR3 is TGTGCCAGCAGTGAAGAGGGCAGCCGGCAGCCCCAGCATTTT.

The CDR3 DNA follows: TGTGCCTGGAGTGCCGGGACTGACGAGCAGTACTTC. Encoded protein: CAWSAGTDEQYF. The chain employs TRBV30 and TRBJ2-7, with a tentative D call TRBD2 (6 bases). The germline V gene encodes CDR1 GTSNPN and CDR2 SVGIG (reference sequence). This CDR3 region has 12 residues. Trimming took 1 base from V and 5 from J, leaving 9 bases between them.

This CDR3 reads CAWSLAGGRRTDTQYF. The CDR3 bases are TGTGCCTGGAGTCTAGCGGGGGGGCGAAGGACAGATACGCAGTATTTT. The rearrangement joins TRBV30 to TRBJ2-3; 12 bases agree with TRBD2. Per the germline V gene, CDR1 is GTSNPN and CDR2 is SVGIG (reference sequence). The length of the CDR3 is 16 residues. With V trimmed by 2 bases and J by 3 bases, 6 bases remained unmatched.

The genes are TRBV5-6 and TRBJ2-3; D is uncertain. Germline assignment: CDR1 SGHDT and CDR2 YYEEEE. Trimming cost V 1 base and J 0 bases, with 9 bases left between them. This CDR3 has 15 amino acids. The CDR3 bases are TGTGCCAGCAGCTTGTTAAGCGACAGCACAGATACGCAGTATTTT. This gives the protein CASSLLSDSTDTQYF. Based on the CDR3 plus reference TRBV5-6 and TRBJ2-3, the full variable domain is DAGVTQSPTHLIKTRGQQVTLRCSPKSGHDTVSWYQQALGQGPQFIFQYYEEEERQRGNFPDRFSGHQFPNYSSELNVNALLLGDSALYLCASSLLSDSTDTQYFGPGTRLTVL.

This chain links TRBV9 with TRBJ1-4; no definite D call. Germline CDR1 is SGDLS and CDR2 is YYNGEE. This CDR3 contains 14 residues. The V gene lost 1 base and the J gene lost 4 bases, with 8 bases spanning the gap. In nucleotides, the CDR3 is TGTGCCAGCAGCGTAAGCCAGAATAATGAAAAACTGTTTTTT. Its protein is CASSVSQNNEKLFF.

About this clone itself: Different DNA sequences within this sample yield the same CDR3. This chain joins TRBV5-1 and TRBJ2-3, with D uncertain. The germline V and J ends were trimmed by 4 bases and 0 bases, with 3 bases remaining between them. The germline V gene has CDR1 SGHRS and CDR2 YFSETQ. The CDR3 loop spans 12 amino acids. CDR3 coding DNA: TGCGCCAGCAGCCCGAGCACAGATACGCAGTATTTT. This gives the protein CASSPSTDTQYF.

The rearrangement uses TRBV18 and TRBJ1-1; possible D gene TRBD1, 5 bases. The germline CDR1 and CDR2 sequences are KGHSH and LQKENI. The CDR3 sequence is 13 residues long. The V end was cut by 5 bases, the J end by 3 bases, with 10 bases between. CDR3 bases: TGTGCCAGCTCAGAGGGGTCGGACACTGAAGCTTTCTTT. Its translation: CASSEGSDTEAFF.

V usage is TRBV30 and J usage is TRBJ2-1, with TRBD2 matching over 11 bases. CDR1 is GTSNPN, CDR2 SVGIG, per germline (reference sequence). J was trimmed by 4 bases and V by 4 bases; bases with no gene match: 3. The CDR3 covers 14 residues. The CDR3 DNA is TGTGCCTGGAAGCTAGCGGGAGGTTACAATGAGCAGTTCTTC. This translates into CAWKLAGGYNEQFF. The full variable domain, in which reference TRBV30 and TRBJ2-1 provide the parts outside the CDR3, is SQTIHQWPATLVQPVGSPLSLECTVEGTSNPNLYWYRQAAGRGLQLLFYSVGIGQISSEVPQNLSASRPQDRQFILSSKKLLLSDSGFYLCAWKLAGGYNEQFFGPGTRLTVL.

This chain joins TRBV29-1 and TRBJ2-7, with unresolved D. V lost 6 bases and J 0 bases, leaving 18 bases between the germline ends. Germline V CDR1 and CDR2: SQVTM, ANQGSEA. The CDR3 loop spans 15 amino acids. CDR3 sequence: CSVIIGQAYSYEQYF. CDR3 DNA sequence: TGCAGCGTAATAATCGGGCAGGCCTACTCCTACGAGCAGTACTTC.

The table lists this clone with a few counts. The gene calls are TRBV29-1 and TRBJ1-1; D remains ambiguous. Trimming removed 6 bases at V and 10 bases at J, with 15 bases between. The CDR3 is 11 residues long. The germline gives CDR1 SQVTM, CDR2 ANQGSEA. The CDR3 region is CSVKGTGRAFF. For the CDR3, the DNA is TGCAGCGTGAAGGGAACGGGGAGAGCTTTCTTT.

This chain links TRBV30 with TRBJ1-5, with 8 bases aligning to TRBD1. The V gene end was trimmed by 1 base and the J gene end by 2 bases; junction bases not matched to a gene: 4. Germline-derived CDR1 and CDR2 are GTSNPN and SVGIG (reference sequence). The CDR3 is 15 amino acids. The CDR3: CAWSDRGGGNQPQHF. In nucleotides, the CDR3 is TGTGCCTGGAGTGACAGGGGGGGAGGCAATCAGCCCCAGCATTTT. Supplemented by reference TRBV30 and TRBJ1-5, the full variable domain reads SQTIHQWPATLVQPVGSPLSLECTVEGTSNPNLYWYRQAAGRGLQLLFYSVGIGQISSEVPQNLSASRPQDRQFILSSKKLLLSDSGFYLCAWSDRGGGNQPQHFGDGTRLSIL.

The CDR3 DNA is TGTGCCTGGAGGGGGACGGTCGCCGAGCAGTTCTTC. Translated, it gives CAWRGTVAEQFF. The chain uses TRBV30 and TRBJ2-1; the D gene could be TRBD1 or TRBD2 (5 bases each). The CDR3 totals 12 residues. Germline-derived CDR1 and CDR2 are GTSNPN and SVGIG (reference sequence). Trimming left V 3 bases short and J 10 bases short, with 13 bases between.

Only a few counts were recorded for this clone. The chain couples TRBV29-1 to TRBJ2-2, with 9 bases aligning to TRBD1. The V gene end was trimmed by 3 bases and the J gene end by 9 bases; junction bases not matched to a gene: 2. Germline-derived CDR1 and CDR2 are SQVTM and ANQGSEA. The CDR3 contains 12 residues. The CDR3 DNA follows: TGCAGCGTTGATGGACAGGGGAGGGAGCTGTTTTTT. This translates into CSVDGQGRELFF.

V is TRBV7-9 and J is TRBJ1-2, with unresolved D. Germline V gene lookup returns CDR1 SEHNR and CDR2 FQNEAQ (reference sequence). V lost 0 bases to trimming and J lost 14 bases, with 13 bases between them. The CDR3 length is 12 residues. The CDR3 sequence is CASSLALTANTF. The DNA of the CDR3 is TGTGCCAGCAGCTTAGCGCTGACGGCGAATACCTTC. Filled out from reference TRBV7-9 and TRBJ1-2, the complete variable domain reads DTGVSQNPRHKITKRGQNVTFRCDPISEHNRLYWYRQTLGQGPEFLTYFQNEAQLEKSRLLSDRFSAERPKGSFSTLEIQRTEQGDSAMYLCASSLALTANTFGSGTRLTVV.

The table lists this clone with a few counts. The chain links TRBV29-1 to TRBJ1-1; the D is unclear. The V end was cut by 4 bases, the J end by 3 bases, with 15 bases between. CDR1 is SQVTM and CDR2 is ANQGSEA in the germline V gene. The CDR3 totals 14 residues. In nucleotides, the CDR3 is TGCAGCGTTGGCAAGGGAGTGGTGGACACTGAAGCTTTCTTT. It encodes CSVGKGVVDTEAFF.

This chain links TRBV5-1 with TRBJ2-1; tentatively, D is TRBD2 (5 bases). The CDR3 contains 12 residues. V was clipped by 4 bases and J by 9 bases, with 11 bases between them. CDR1 SGHRS and CDR2 YFSETQ come from the germline V gene. The CDR3 loop reads CASSTSELEQFF. The CDR3 DNA reads as TGCGCCAGCAGCACTAGTGAGCTTGAGCAGTTCTTC.

This chain joins TRBV27 and TRBJ1-2, with a possible D match to TRBD1 (5 bases). In germline, CDR1 is MNHEY, CDR2 SMNVEV (reference sequence). V lost 3 bases to trimming and J lost 13 bases, with 18 bases between them. The CDR3 sequence is 13 residues long. The CDR3 DNA reads as TGTGCCAGCAGTTTCGGGGCGCTTGGTGCTTGCACCTTC. Residues: CASSFGALGACTF.

The genes are TRBV30 and TRBJ1-1; 10 nucleotides align to TRBD1. CDR1 is GTSNPN and CDR2 is SVGIG in the germline V gene (reference sequence). J gave up 3 bases and V 3 bases, and 4 bases lay outside the gene matches. The CDR3 runs 14 residues. Written as DNA, the CDR3 is TGTGCCTGGAGCAGGACAGGGGGAGACACTGAAGCTTTCTTT. This gives the protein CAWSRTGGDTEAFF.

V gene TRBV2 combines with J gene TRBJ2-3; 13 positions match TRBD2. The CDR3 has 16 amino acids. The junction had 6 bases not matched to a gene; V was cut back by 6 bases and J by 3 bases. The germline V gene encodes CDR1 SNHLY and CDR2 FYNNEI. Here the CDR3 reads CASRRTSGSKTDTQYF. CDR3 coding DNA: TGTGCCAGCAGGCGGACTAGCGGGAGTAAGACAGATACGCAGTATTTT.

V is TRBV5-4 and J is TRBJ1-4; maybe TRBD1 (5 bases). The CDR3 spans 14 residues. The V end lost 4 bases, the J end lost 7 bases, and 14 bases lay between the germline ends. Looked up from germline, CDR1 is SGHNT and CDR2 is YYREEE (reference sequence). As DNA, the CDR3 is TGTGCCAGCAGCCAGACGGGGCAGGGTGAAAAACTGTTTTTT. Protein sequence: CASSQTGQGEKLFF.

The table lists this clone with a few counts. The chain links TRBV5-1 to TRBJ2-2, with 9 bases aligning to TRBD2. The CDR3 has 15 amino acids. Trimming took 6 bases from V and 2 from J; bases not matched to a gene: 5. CDR1 is SGHRS and CDR2 is YFSETQ in the germline V gene. CDR3 amino acids: CASKQLAGNTGELFF. The DNA of the CDR3 is TGCGCCAGCAAACAACTAGCGGGCAACACCGGGGAGCTGTTTTTT.

V and J are TRBV30 and TRBJ2-4; TRBD2 agrees at 9 bases. CDR3 length: 16 residues. Germline V gives CDR1 GTSNPN, CDR2 SVGIG (reference sequence). V lost 4 bases, J lost 6 bases, and 13 bases stayed unmatched. CDR3: CAWTSWRGLAGNIQYF. DNA of the CDR3: TGTGCCTGGACCTCCTGGCGGGGACTAGCAGGAAACATTCAGTACTTC.

Points on this clone: The junction departs from germline at one end; a sequencing error may be responsible. The rearrangement joins TRBV4-1 to TRBJ2-5; D gene uncertain. This CDR3 comprises 13 residues. Germline values: CDR1 MGHRA, CDR2 YSYEKL. The CDR3 loop is CASSQPSQDTQYF. The CDR3, as DNA: TGCGCCAGCAGCCAACCCTCTCAAGATACCCAGTACTTC.